These 3 T cell receptor beta chains share one sample of origin, sequenced in a study of T cells in Graves' hyperthyroidism and ophthalmopathy. What was amplified from RNA transcripts were TCR beta CDR3 regions. In the first-round RT-PCR of the TCR CDR3, the HTBI primer set was used. TCRdb analysed the multiplex PCR reads with MiXCR anew, one entry per CDR3 protein. Among 650,000 to 850,000 distinct CDR3 sequences listed, roughly 20% were seen once. Source material: blood. The receptors originated from a woman aged 50 to 65 with Graves' hyperthyroidism that later progressed to Graves' ophthalmopathy.

As DNA, the CDR3 is TGCAGTGCCAGCAGGATGTCTAGCGGGGGTTACGAGCAGTACTTC. Translating it yields CSASRMSSGGYEQYF. The chain uses TRBV20-1 and TRBJ2-7, with 10 bases that match TRBD2. The trim removed 6 bases at V and 4 bases at J, leaving 12 bases unmatched. Germline-derived CDR1 and CDR2 are DFQATT and SNEGSKA (reference sequence). There are 15 residues in the CDR3.

The sample holds a few counts of this clonotype. The chain uses TRBV27 and TRBJ2-1; 12 bases map to TRBD2. V shed 5 bases, J shed 7 bases, and the junction held 9 bases outside the gene matches. Germline CDR1 reads MNHEY; CDR2 reads SMNVEV (reference sequence). The CDR3 is 16 residues long. The CDR3 sequence is CASSPLPSGGGNEQFF. CDR3 DNA: TGTGCCAGCAGTCCCCTCCCTAGCGGGGGGGGGAATGAGCAGTTCTTC.

This clonotype turned up a few times. J is TRBJ1-5 and V is TRBV6-1; no clear D gene. The V gene's germline CDR1 is MNHNS and CDR2 SASEGT. V was cut by 4 bases and J by 9 bases, with 10 bases left in between. The CDR3 consists of 12 residues. As DNA, the CDR3 is TGTGCCAGCAGTGTTCAATGGGGGCCCCAGCATTTT. It encodes CASSVQWGPQHF.